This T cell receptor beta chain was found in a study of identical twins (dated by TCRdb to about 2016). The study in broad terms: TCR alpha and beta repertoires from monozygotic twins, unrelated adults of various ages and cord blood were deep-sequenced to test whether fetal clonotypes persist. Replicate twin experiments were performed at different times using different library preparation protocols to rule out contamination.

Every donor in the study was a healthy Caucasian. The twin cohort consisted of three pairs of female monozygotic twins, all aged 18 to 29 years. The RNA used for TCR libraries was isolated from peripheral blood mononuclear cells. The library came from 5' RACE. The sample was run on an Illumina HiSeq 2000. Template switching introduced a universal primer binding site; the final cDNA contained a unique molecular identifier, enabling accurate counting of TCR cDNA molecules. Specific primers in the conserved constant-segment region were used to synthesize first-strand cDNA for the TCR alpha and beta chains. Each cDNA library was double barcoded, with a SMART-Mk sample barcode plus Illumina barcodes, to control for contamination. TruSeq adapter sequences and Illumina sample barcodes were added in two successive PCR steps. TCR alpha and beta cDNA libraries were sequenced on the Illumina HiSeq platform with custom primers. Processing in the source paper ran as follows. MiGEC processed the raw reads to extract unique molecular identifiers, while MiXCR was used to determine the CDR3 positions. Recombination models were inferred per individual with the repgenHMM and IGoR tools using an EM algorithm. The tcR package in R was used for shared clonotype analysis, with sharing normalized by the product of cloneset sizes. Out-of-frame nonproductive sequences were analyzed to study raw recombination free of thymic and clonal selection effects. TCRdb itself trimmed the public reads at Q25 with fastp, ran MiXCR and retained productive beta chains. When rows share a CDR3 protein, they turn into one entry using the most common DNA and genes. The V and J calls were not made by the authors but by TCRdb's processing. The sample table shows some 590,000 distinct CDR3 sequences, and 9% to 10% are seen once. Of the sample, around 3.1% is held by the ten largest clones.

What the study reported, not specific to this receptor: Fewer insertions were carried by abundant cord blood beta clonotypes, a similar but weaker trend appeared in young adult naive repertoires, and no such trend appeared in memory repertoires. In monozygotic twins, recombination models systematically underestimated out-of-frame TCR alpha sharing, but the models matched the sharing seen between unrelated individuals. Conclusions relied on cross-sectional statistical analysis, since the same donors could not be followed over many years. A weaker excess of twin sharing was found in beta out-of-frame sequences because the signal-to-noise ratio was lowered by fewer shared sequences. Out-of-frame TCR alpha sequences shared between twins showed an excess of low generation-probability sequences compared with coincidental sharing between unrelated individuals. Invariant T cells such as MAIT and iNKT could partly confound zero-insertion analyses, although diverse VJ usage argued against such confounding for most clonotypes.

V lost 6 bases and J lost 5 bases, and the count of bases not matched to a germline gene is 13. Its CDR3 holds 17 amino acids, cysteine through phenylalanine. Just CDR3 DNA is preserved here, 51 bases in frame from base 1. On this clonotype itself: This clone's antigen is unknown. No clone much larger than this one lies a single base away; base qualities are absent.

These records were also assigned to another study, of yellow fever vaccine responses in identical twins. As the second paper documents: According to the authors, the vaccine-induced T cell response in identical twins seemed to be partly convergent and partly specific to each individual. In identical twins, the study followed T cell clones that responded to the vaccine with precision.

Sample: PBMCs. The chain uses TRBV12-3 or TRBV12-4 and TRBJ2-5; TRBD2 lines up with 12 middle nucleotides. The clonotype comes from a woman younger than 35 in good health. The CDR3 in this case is CASSQTSGGPSGETQYF. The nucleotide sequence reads TGTGCCAGCAGCCAGACTAGCGGGGGCCCTAGTGGGGAGACCCAGTACTTC.